The 18 T cell receptor beta chains listed next were all sequenced from one sample in a study of T cell repertoires in cytomegalovirus infection. In TCRdb, the reads were re-called with MiXCR into one record per CDR3 protein. Of 150,000 to 200,000 distinct CDR3 sequences listed, roughly 9.8% are singletons. Sequenced material: PBMCs. These receptors all stem from a human donor in good health (CMV status not recorded). Some clones in this sample may be carry-over from other donors' samples.

The chain recombines TRBV19 with TRBJ1-5, with D unresolved. This CDR3 is built from 13 residues. From germline, CDR1 is LNHDA and CDR2 SQIVND (reference sequence). V was shortened by 4 bases and J by 7 bases, with 11 bases between the two germline ends. CDR3 sequence (DNA): TGTGCCAGTAGTACCGGGCAGAACCAGCCCCAGCATTTT. Translating gives CASSTGQNQPQHF.

The chain uses TRBV3-1 and TRBJ2-2, with D uncertain. Germline CDR1 is LGHDT and CDR2 is YNNKEL (reference sequence). This CDR3 is 12 amino acids long. V lost 2 bases to trimming and J lost 7 bases, with 5 bases between them. In DNA form, the CDR3 reads TGTGCCAGCAGCCAACGTGTCGGGGAGCTGTTTTTT. Translation gives CASSQRVGELFF.

The rearrangement joins TRBV5-4 to TRBJ1-2; D is undetermined. The V gene lost 2 bases and the J gene lost 1 base, with 9 bases spanning the gap. Germline V gives CDR1 SGHNT, CDR2 YYREEE (reference sequence). The CDR3 runs to 14 residues. CDR3 DNA sequence: TGTGCCAGCAGCTTCTCTCAACGTAACTATGGCTACACCTTC. Translated, it gives CASSFSQRNYGYTF.

On this clonotype itself: Since no conserved phenylalanine or tryptophan closes the CDR3, a read error is the likely cause. The rearrangement joins TRBV10-1 to TRBJ1-2; 9 nucleotides match TRBD1. Germline V gene sequence: CDR1 WNHNN, CDR2 SYGVQD (reference sequence). V lost 3 bases to trimming and J lost 8 bases; unmatched junction nucleotides: 10. The CDR3 covers 15 residues. This CDR3 is CASSDRTGAAGGYTS. CDR3 sequence (DNA): TGCGCCAGCAGTGACCGGACAGGGGCCGCCGGGGGCTACACCTCC.

The rearrangement uses TRBV5-1 and TRBJ2-2, with D tentatively TRBD1 (6 bases). Germline V gene lookup returns CDR1 SGHRS and CDR2 YFSETQ. The CDR3 is made up of 15 amino acids. V lost 5 bases and J lost 4, with 15 bases in between. CDR3 coding DNA: TGCGCCAGCAGGGAGTTGAAGGGGGTCACCGGGGAGCTGTTTTTT. Protein product: CASRELKGVTGELFF.

In this sample, this clonotype turned up many times. This chain joins TRBV12-3 or TRBV12-4 and TRBJ1-2; D remains ambiguous. The germline V and J ends were trimmed by 4 bases and 6 bases, with 12 bases remaining between them. The CDR3 has 13 amino acids. The DNA of the CDR3 is TGTGCCAGCAGTTACAGCGAGGCCCATGGCTACACCTTC. Translated: CASSYSEAHGYTF.

There are many counts of this clonotype. The rearrangement joins TRBV6-1 to TRBJ2-5; the D call may be TRBD1 or TRBD2 (5 bases each). V shed 5 bases and J shed 6 bases, with 16 bases lying between them. This CDR3 region has 14 residues. Germline CDR1 MNHNS, CDR2 SASEGT. The CDR3 nucleotides read TGTGCCAGCAGTTATGGGGACGGGGAAAAGACCCAGTACTTC. It codes for CASSYGDGEKTQYF.

This clonotype was observed at least ten times. The J gene is TRBJ1-6, the V gene TRBV7-2; possible D gene TRBD1, 5 bases. V lost 5 bases to trimming and J lost 4 bases, with 12 bases between them. The CDR3 is 15 amino acids. Germline V gives CDR1 SGHTA, CDR2 FQGNSA. This CDR3 reads CASSPRQNYNSPLHF. As DNA, the CDR3 is TGTGCCAGCAGCCCGCGACAGAATTATAATTCACCCCTCCACTTT. The variable domain in full, with the rest retrieved from reference TRBV7-2 and TRBJ1-6, is GAGVSQSPSNKVTEKGKDVELRCDPISGHTALYWYRQSLGQGLEFLIYFQGNSAPDKSGLPSDRFSAERTGGSVSTLTIQRTQQEDSAVYLCASSPRQNYNSPLHFGNGTRLTVT.

The rearrangement links TRBV24-1 to TRBJ2-2; 8 nucleotides line up with TRBD1. From germline, CDR1 is KGHDR and CDR2 SFDVKD. The CDR3 sequence is 15 residues long. The V gene end was trimmed by 4 bases and the J gene end by 3 bases; junction bases not matched to a gene: 3. The CDR3 region is CATSDDRGDTGELFF. The CDR3 nucleotides read TGTGCCACCAGTGACGACAGGGGTGACACCGGGGAGCTGTTTTTT.

In this sample, this clonotype turned up a few times. The V and J genes are TRBV30 and TRBJ2-5, with 11 bases lining up with TRBD2. V trimming: 2 bases; J trimming: 0 bases; junction bases outside the gene matches: 2. This CDR3 spans 15 amino acids. Per germline, CDR1 GTSNPN and CDR2 SVGIG (reference sequence). CDR3 sequence reads: CAWSRGLADQETQYF. CDR3 nucleotides: TGTGCCTGGAGTCGGGGACTAGCGGACCAAGAGACCCAGTACTTC.

This chain links TRBV4-3 with TRBJ2-3, with D perhaps matching TRBD2 (6 bases). Germline CDR1 and CDR2: LGHNA and YSLEER. The CDR3 covers 16 residues. Trimming cost V 0 bases and J 0 bases, with 10 bases left between them. The CDR3 is CASSQEAGRSTDTQYF. CDR3 coding DNA: TGCGCCAGCAGCCAAGAGGCCGGGAGAAGCACAGATACGCAGTATTTT.

Only a few counts were recorded for this clonotype. V usage is TRBV28 and J usage is TRBJ1-4; tentative D call: TRBD1 (5 bases). Trimming pared 5 bases from V and 7 bases from J, leaving 11 bases between. This CDR3 has 13 residues. CDR1 MDHEN and CDR2 SYDVKM come from the germline V gene. CDR3 bases: TGTGCCAGCAGTGCCCCCGGGGGTGAAAAACTGTTTTTT. Its protein is CASSAPGGEKLFF. The full variable domain, rest sourced from reference TRBV28 and TRBJ1-4, is DVKVTQSSRYLVKRTGEKVFLECVQDMDHENMFWYRQDPGLGLRLIYFSYDVKMKEKGDIPEGYSVSREKKERFSLILESASTNQTSMYLCASSAPGGEKLFFGSGTQLSVL.

Ten or more counts support this clonotype. The V call is TRBV29-1, the J call TRBJ1-5; the D is unclear. Per germline, CDR1 SQVTM and CDR2 ANQGSEA. V lost 5 bases and J lost 7, with 21 bases in between. The CDR3 runs 15 residues. Written as DNA, the CDR3 is TGCAGCGTTCAATGGGGAACCGAATCTGGACAGCCCCAGCATTTT. It specifies CSVQWGTESGQPQHF.

With respect to this clonotype: Just one base apart from a much larger clone, this may be a read error. The rearrangement links TRBV7-2 to TRBJ1-2, with D tentatively TRBD1 (5 bases). Per germline, CDR1 SGHTA and CDR2 FQGNSA. CDR3 size: 14 residues. DNA for the CDR3: TGTGCCGGCAGCTCGCAGGGTGGCGGGTATGGCTACACCTTC. Its protein product is CAGSSQGGGYGYTF.

Regarding this clonotype: A much bigger clone sits one base away, suggesting this may be a read error. This chain uses TRBV27 with TRBJ2-7, with D unresolved. CDR1 and CDR2 from the germline V gene are MNHEY and SMNVEV (reference sequence). The CDR3 runs to 13 residues. V was clipped by 10 bases and J by 0 bases, with 13 bases between them. The CDR3 bases are TGTGCCAACTGCCGATCGAGCTCCTACGAGCAGTACTTC. Amino acids: CANCRSSSYEQYF.

This clonotype was found many times. The chain employs TRBV7-2 and TRBJ2-3; perhaps TRBD1 as D (5 bases). CDR1 SGHTA and CDR2 FQGNSA come from the germline V gene. V lost 5 bases and J 0 bases, leaving 12 bases between the germline ends. This CDR3 region has 15 residues. As DNA, the CDR3 is TGTGCCAGCAGCCCACAGGTGTCTAGCACAGATACGCAGTATTTT. Translating it yields CASSPQVSSTDTQYF.

The gene calls are TRBV29-1 and TRBJ1-2; TRBD1 agrees at 7 bases. The germline CDR1 and CDR2 sequences are SQVTM and ANQGSEA. Trimming cost V 6 bases and J 5 bases; bases outside gene matches: 6. The CDR3 spans 12 residues. CDR3 protein: CSVLQGMYGYTF. The CDR3 DNA follows: TGCAGCGTCCTACAGGGGATGTATGGCTACACCTTC.

Ten or more counts support this clonotype. The V and J genes are TRBV28 and TRBJ2-7; a weak D match, TRBD1 (6 bases). This CDR3 region has 14 residues. The germline CDR1 and CDR2 sequences are MDHEN and SYDVKM. The V end lost 3 bases, the J end lost 1 base, and 10 bases lay between the germline ends. For the CDR3, the DNA is TGTGCCAGCAGTTTGCCAGGGGAGTCCTACGAGCAGTACTTC. It yields the protein CASSLPGESYEQYF. Drawing the rest from reference TRBV28 and TRBJ2-7, the complete variable domain is DVKVTQSSRYLVKRTGEKVFLECVQDMDHENMFWYRQDPGLGLRLIYFSYDVKMKEKGDIPEGYSVSREKKERFSLILESASTNQTSMYLCASSLPGESYEQYFGPGTRLTVT.